The 32 T cell receptor beta chains reported below all come from one sample, sequenced in a study of technical replicates of blood from a few donors. Some clones are missing from TCRdb's copy, which holds only in-frame ones; the method was immunoSEQ multiplex PCR. The sample lists around 86,000 clones; around 96% were seen once. The source material was T cells isolated from PBMCs. The receptors come from a human donor in good health.

The chain joins TRBV7-9 to TRBJ2-1; D might be TRBD2 (6 bases). Germline-derived CDR1 and CDR2 are SEHNR and FQNEAQ (reference sequence). The CDR3 sequence is 16 residues long. V dropped 1 base and J dropped 2 bases, with 12 bases sitting between them. The CDR3 DNA follows: TGTGCCAGCAGCTTAGAAATTGGAGGGACCTACAATGAGCAGTTCTTC. It codes for CASSLEIGGTYNEQFF.

The chain uses TRBV19 and TRBJ1-5; 9 positions agree with TRBD1. J was trimmed by 5 bases and V by 0 bases; bases with no gene match: 14. Germline V gene lookup returns CDR1 LNHDA and CDR2 SQIVND (reference sequence). This CDR3 contains 19 residues. Here the CDR3 DNA reads TGTGCCAGTAGTATAGATTGGGGACAGGGACAGGGCATCCATCAGCCCCAGCATTTT. Residues: CASSIDWGQGQGIHQPQHF.

The chain couples TRBV15 to TRBJ1-2; 8 positions agree with TRBD1. Germline V lookup: CDR1 LNHNV, CDR2 YYDKDF (reference sequence). The CDR3 totals 15 residues. Germline trimming cut 3 bases from V and 8 bases from J; bases unmatched to any gene: 11. The CDR3 DNA reads TGTGCCACCAGCAGTAACCTCCGTGACAGGGGCGGCTACACCTTC. Protein: CATSSNLRDRGGYTF.

The rearrangement uses TRBV30 and TRBJ1-4; 11 nucleotides align to TRBD1. Trimming cost V 2 bases and J 7 bases; bases outside gene matches: 3. CDR1 and CDR2 from the germline V gene are GTSNPN and SVGIG (reference sequence). The CDR3 extends over 14 amino acids. CDR3 DNA: TGTGCCTGGAGTAGGACAGGGGGCCGTGAAAAACTGTTTTTT. Its translation: CAWSRTGGREKLFF.

The V gene is TRBV10-2, the J gene TRBJ1-4; TRBD1 might be the D (5 bases). CDR1 WSHSY and CDR2 SAAADI come from the germline V gene. The CDR3 runs 14 residues. Trimming left V 6 bases short and J 5 bases short, with 13 bases between. The CDR3 nucleotides are TGCGCCAGCAGCTCGACAGCGAACAATGAAAAACTGTTTTTT. Its translation: CASSSTANNEKLFF.

The J gene is TRBJ2-1, the V gene TRBV7-2, with D unclear. This CDR3 spans 11 amino acids. The germline V gene has CDR1 SGHTA and CDR2 FQGNSA. V gave up 2 bases and J gave up 8 bases, with 4 bases separating them. The CDR3 sequence is CASSLFDEQFF. The CDR3, as DNA: TGTGCCAGCAGCTTATTCGATGAGCAGTTCTTC.

The J gene is TRBJ2-1, the V gene TRBV7-9; D remains ambiguous. The germline CDR1 and CDR2 sequences are SEHNR and FQNEAQ (reference sequence). The CDR3 has 15 amino acids. Trimming removed 2 bases from V and 4 bases from J, with 12 bases in between. The CDR3, as DNA: TGTGCCAGCAGCTTAAGAACTCCCTGGTACAATGAGCAGTTCTTC. Translation gives CASSLRTPWYNEQFF.

In its sample, this clone was seen once. The chain links TRBV28 to TRBJ1-1, with D maybe TRBD1 (5 bases). V was clipped by 1 base and J by 1 base, with 16 bases between them. There are 17 residues in the CDR3. CDR1 is MDHEN and CDR2 is SYDVKM in the germline V gene. DNA of the CDR3: TGTGCCAGCAGTTTATCGGGTGTTGGGGCTTCGAACACTGAAGCTTTCTTT. It translates to CASSLSGVGASNTEAFF.

The chain couples TRBV5-8 to TRBJ1-4; D ambiguous. The CDR3 is 14 amino acids. Trimming shortened V by 1 base and J by 5 bases, and 9 bases separated the two germline ends. The germline CDR1 and CDR2 sequences are SGHTS and YDEGEE. CDR3 loop: CASSLWRVNEKLFF. In DNA, the CDR3 is TGTGCCAGCAGCTTGTGGAGGGTAAATGAAAAACTGTTTTTT.

The chain joins TRBV7-2 to TRBJ1-3; 8 bases match TRBD1. Germline CDR1 and CDR2: SGHTA and FQGNSA. The CDR3 is 18 amino acids. With 5 bases clipped from V and 0 bases from J, the junction kept 12 bases outside the gene matches. CDR3 sequence reads: CASSTPGQGSVSGNTIYF. CDR3 nucleotides: TGTGCCAGCAGCACCCCTGGACAGGGAAGCGTCTCTGGAAACACCATATATTTT.

The chain employs TRBV30 and TRBJ2-5; D possibly corresponds to TRBD1 (7 bases). Germline CDR1 is GTSNPN and CDR2 is SVGIG (reference sequence). CDR3 length: 12 amino acids. CDR3: CASAGQQETQYF. CDR3 DNA sequence: TGTGCTTCGGCGGGACAGCAAGAGACCCAGTACTTC. Filled out from reference TRBV30 and TRBJ2-5, the complete variable domain reads SQTIHQWPATLVQPVGSPLSLECTVEGTSNPNLYWYRQAAGRGLQLLFYSVGIGQISSEVPQNLSASRPQDRQFILSSKKLLLSDSGFYLCASAGQQETQYFGPGTRLLVL.

The chain employs TRBV5-4 and TRBJ2-7, with D uncertain. This CDR3 is built from 14 residues. Per germline, CDR1 SGHNT and CDR2 YYREEE (reference sequence). Trimming removed 5 bases from V and 4 bases from J, with 16 bases in between. CDR3 DNA: TGTGCCAGCAGATCCATTGGCAAAAGTTACGAGCAGTACTTC. Its translation: CASRSIGKSYEQYF.

The chain is built from TRBV9 and TRBJ1-2; D possibly corresponds to TRBD1 (6 bases). The germline CDR1 and CDR2 sequences are SGDLS and YYNGEE. Trimming took off 3 bases at V and 1 base at J, with 13 bases between the two ends. The CDR3 has 15 residues. The chain's CDR3 is CASSAARGSNYGYTF. The CDR3 bases are TGTGCCAGCAGCGCAGCCAGGGGCAGTAACTATGGCTACACCTTC.

The chain links TRBV29-1 to TRBJ2-7; D uncertain. With 4 bases removed from V and 4 bases from J, the gap between germline ends came to 17 bases. Germline V CDR1 and CDR2: SQVTM, ANQGSEA. The CDR3 has 14 amino acids. In DNA, the CDR3 is TGCAGCGTTGTTGACTCTCCTTTAGATTACGAGCAGTACTTC. It specifies CSVVDSPLDYEQYF.

The chain joins TRBV18 to TRBJ1-1, with D unclear. CDR1 and CDR2 (germline): KGHSH, LQKENI. This CDR3 spans 15 amino acids. V lost 6 bases, J lost 3 bases, and 17 bases lay in between. The CDR3 nucleotides are TGTGCCAGCTCCGTCGGGAATGGGAAGGACACTGAAGCTTTCTTT. Translated: CASSVGNGKDTEAFF.

This chain connects TRBV6-6 to TRBJ1-5; 8 bases fit TRBD1. V shed 6 bases, J shed 5 bases, and the junction held 9 bases outside the gene matches. CDR3 length equals 15 residues. Germline V gene sequence: CDR1 MNHNY, CDR2 SVGAGI (reference sequence). CDR3 nucleotides: TGTGCCAGCAGGGAACTAGGACAGGGCTATCAGCCCCAGCATTTT. It translates to CASRELGQGYQPQHF.

The V call is TRBV4-1, the J call TRBJ2-5; D gene uncertain. The V and J ends lost 0 bases and 5 bases respectively, with 10 bases between them. CDR1 and CDR2 (germline): MGHRA, YSYEKL. There are 14 residues in the CDR3. For the CDR3, the DNA is TGCGCCAGCAGCCAAGATCCGAGCCTGGAGACCCAGTACTTC. Protein sequence: CASSQDPSLETQYF.

The chain recombines TRBV9 with TRBJ2-5, with TRBD2 matching over 9 bases. Germline V gives CDR1 SGDLS, CDR2 YYNGEE. Unmatched junction bases numbered 5, after V lost 3 bases and J lost 2 bases. The CDR3 spans 15 residues. CDR3 loop: CASSAVAGAQETQYF. The DNA of the CDR3 is TGTGCCAGCAGCGCCGTAGCGGGAGCGCAAGAGACCCAGTACTTC.

The chain is built from TRBV19 and TRBJ2-4; the D gene is possibly TRBD2 (5 bases). V gave up 6 bases and J gave up 1 base, with 16 bases separating them. In germline, CDR1 is LNHDA, CDR2 SQIVND (reference sequence). The CDR3 sequence is 16 residues long. The CDR3 spells CASSRERAVAKNIQYF. The CDR3 DNA follows: TGTGCCAGTAGCCGCGAGAGGGCCGTGGCCAAAAACATTCAGTACTTC.

The chain has TRBV5-6 and TRBJ1-5; 8 bases match TRBD1. Germline CDR1 reads SGHDT; CDR2 reads YYEEEE. CDR3 length equals 16 residues. Trimming removed 4 bases from V and 3 bases from J; junction bases left unmatched: 9. The CDR3 here is CASSRLDRVYNQPQHF. The CDR3 nucleotides are TGTGCCAGCAGCCGCCTGGACAGGGTATACAATCAGCCCCAGCATTTT.

This clone was seen only once. The V and J genes are TRBV5-1 and TRBJ1-2; 7 bases fit TRBD1. Germline V lookup: CDR1 SGHRS, CDR2 YFSETQ. The CDR3 runs 15 residues. The trim removed 0 bases at V and 0 bases at J, leaving 2 bases unmatched. The chain's CDR3 is CASSLAGQANYGYTF. CDR3 nucleotide sequence: TGCGCCAGCAGCTTGGCCGGACAGGCTAACTATGGCTACACCTTC.

The chain combines TRBV30 with TRBJ1-5; D is unclear. V was trimmed by 1 base and J by 7 bases, leaving 17 bases between them. CDR1 is GTSNPN, CDR2 SVGIG, per germline (reference sequence). This CDR3 comprises 15 residues. The CDR3, as DNA: TGTGCCTGGAGTGCAAAAAGGGTATCGGGACAGCCCCAGCATTTT. Amino acid sequence: CAWSAKRVSGQPQHF.

In regard to this clone: Additional DNA sequences in this sample encode the identical CDR3. This sequence joins TRBV7-6 and TRBJ2-1, with 9 bases fitting TRBD2. Germline assignment: CDR1 SGHVS and CDR2 FNYEAQ. The CDR3 covers 15 residues. Losses at the gene ends were 5 bases for V and 1 base for J; bases not matched to a gene: 3. CDR3 in DNA: TGTGCCAGCAGCCTTAGCGGGAGTTCCTACAATGAGCAGTTCTTC. As protein: CASSLSGSSYNEQFF.

The chain combines TRBV5-1 with TRBJ2-3, with 16 bases aligning to TRBD2. The CDR3 runs to 16 residues. CDR1 and CDR2 (germline): SGHRS, YFSETQ. V dropped 4 bases and J dropped 9; count of bases not matched to a gene: 8. The CDR3 here is CASSLGTSGGGGTQYF. The CDR3 nucleotides read TGCGCCAGCAGCCTCGGGACTAGCGGGGGGGGCGGAACGCAGTATTTT. Filled out from reference TRBV5-1 and TRBJ2-3, the complete variable domain reads KAGVTQTPRYLIKTRGQQVTLSCSPISGHRSVSWYQQTPGQGLQFLFEYFSETQRNKGNFPGRFSGRQFSNSRSEMNVSTLELGDSALYLCASSLGTSGGGGTQYFGPGTRLTVL.

The V and J genes are TRBV19 and TRBJ1-6; tentative D call: TRBD1 (5 bases). The germline CDR1 and CDR2 sequences are LNHDA and SQIVND (reference sequence). This CDR3 contains 18 residues. V lost 2 bases to trimming and J lost 0 bases, with 14 bases between them. CDR3 nucleotides: TGTGCCAGTAGTATAAAACGCCAGGGAGGCTCCTATAATTCACCCCTCCACTTT. Its translation is CASSIKRQGGSYNSPLHF. Supplemented by reference TRBV19 and TRBJ1-6, the full variable domain reads DGGITQSPKYLFRKEGQNVTLSCEQNLNHDAMYWYRQDPGQGLRLIYYSQIVNDFQKGDIAEGYSVSREKKESFPLTVTSAQKNPTAFYLCASSIKRQGGSYNSPLHFGNGTRLTVT.

The CDR3 sequence is CASSSNGQGNTEAFF. The CDR3 coding sequence is TGTGCCAGCAGCTCAAACGGACAGGGGAACACTGAAGCTTTCTTT. The J gene is TRBJ1-1, the V gene TRBV7-9; 8 bases agree with TRBD1. CDR1 and CDR2 from the germline V gene are SEHNR and FQNEAQ (reference sequence). The CDR3 runs 15 residues. J lost 1 base, V lost 4 bases, and 5 bases had no gene match.

This chain joins TRBV5-1 and TRBJ2-1; TRBD1 aligns across 7 bases. V gave up 5 bases and J gave up 7 bases; unmatched junction bases: 6. The CDR3 has 13 residues. CDR1 SGHRS and CDR2 YFSETQ come from the germline V gene. The CDR3 loop is CASSGDSDNEQFF. CDR3 bases: TGCGCCAGCAGTGGGGACAGTGATAATGAGCAGTTCTTC.

The chain links TRBV2 to TRBJ1-2, with 8 bases identical to TRBD1. This CDR3 has 15 residues. V gave up 6 bases and J gave up 1 base; unmatched junction bases: 7. Per the germline V gene, CDR1 is SNHLY and CDR2 is FYNNEI. This CDR3 is CASRGTGRVNYGYTF. DNA for the CDR3: TGTGCCAGCAGAGGGACAGGAAGAGTTAACTATGGCTACACCTTC.

The chain recombines TRBV11-2 with TRBJ2-3, with D tentatively TRBD2 (6 bases). Germline V gene data show CDR1 as SGHAT and CDR2 as FQNNGV. This CDR3 spans 15 amino acids. Trimming stripped 3 bases from V and 1 base from J, with 11 bases between. The CDR3 here is CASSFRLEGTDTQYF. The CDR3 bases are TGTGCCAGCAGCTTCCGACTAGAAGGCACAGATACGCAGTATTTT.

The V and J genes are TRBV28 and TRBJ2-3; weak D call: TRBD2 (5 bases). Trimming removed 5 bases at V and 1 base at J, with 19 bases between. The CDR3 is 17 residues long. The germline V gene has CDR1 MDHEN and CDR2 SYDVKM. CDR3: CASSPPRPSAGTDTQYF. The DNA for the CDR3 is TGTGCCAGCAGTCCCCCCCGACCTTCAGCGGGCACAGATACGCAGTATTTT.

The chain is built from TRBV10-1 and TRBJ2-4; 8 nucleotides line up with TRBD2. Germline CDR1 is WNHNN and CDR2 is SYGVQD (reference sequence). The CDR3 spans 16 residues. The ends lost 2 bases at V and 7 bases at J; junction bases unmatched: 10. The CDR3 nucleotides are TGCGCCAGCAGTGAGAGTCGAGCGGGAGTCGAGAACATTCAGTACTTC. Translating it yields CASSESRAGVENIQYF.

The V and J genes are TRBV11-1 and TRBJ1-1, with D possibly TRBD1 on 6 matching bases. CDR3 size: 13 residues. Germline V gives CDR1 SGHAT, CDR2 FQDESV (reference sequence). With 5 bases removed from V and 5 bases from J, the gap between germline ends came to 12 bases. The CDR3 coding sequence is TGTGCCAGCAGCCGGACAGTGGGGACTGAAGCTTTCTTT. Protein sequence: CASSRTVGTEAFF.